A selection of T cell receptor beta chains follows, all from one sample in a study of beta chain features in type 1 diabetes. Produced via immunoSEQ multiplex PCR; TCRdb's table is partial and in-frame only. The sample shows hundreds of thousands of clones, 10% to 15% of them seen only once. Sequenced sample: naive CD4+ T cells from blood. The receptors were gathered from a man between 18 and 35 years old with type 1 diabetes. Both conserved end residues are part of each CDR3. A D gene is named only where the DNA matches it firmly. Not every row has a clone size; where given, it reads once, few, many or a size class.

D	J	V	size	CDR3	DNA
-	TRBJ2-4	TRBV11-2	few	CASSHLNVAKNIQYF	TGTGCCAGCAGCCATCTGAACGTGGCCAAAAACATTCAGTACTTC
-	TRBJ2-7	TRBV6-4	-	CASSAEVGGKYEQYF	TGTGCCAGCAGTGCCGAGGTAGGGGGAAAGTACGAGCAGTACTTC
-	TRBJ1-6	TRBV5-4	-	CASSPRGGKWGSPLHF	TGTGCCAGCAGCCCCAGGGGAGGCAAGTGGGGTTCACCCCTCCACTTT
TRBD1	TRBJ2-3	TRBV5-1	-	CASSLGTEGWSDTQYF	TGCGCCAGCAGCTTAGGGACAGAGGGTTGGTCAGATACGCAGTATTTT
TRBD2	TRBJ2-3	TRBV4-1	-	CASSLLGASGFTDTQYF	TGCGCCAGCAGCCTCCTAGGGGCTAGCGGGTTCACAGATACGCAGTATTTT
TRBD1	TRBJ1-2	TRBV5-1	few	CASSLAPAGGHYGYTF	TGCGCCAGCAGCTTGGCCCCGGCAGGGGGCCACTATGGCTACACCTTC
-	TRBJ1-5	TRBV10-3	few	CAISALGGDSNQPQHF	TGTGCCATCAGCGCCCTGGGTGGTGATAGCAATCAGCCCCAGCATTTT
TRBD1	TRBJ2-7	TRBV4-1	few	CASSPGQGPSYEQYF	TGCGCCAGCAGCCCGGGACAGGGGCCCTCCTACGAGCAGTACTTC
-	TRBJ1-1	TRBV29-1	few	CSVERTDMTEAFF	TGCAGCGTTGAAAGGACAGATATGACTGAAGCTTTCTTT
-	TRBJ2-7	TRBV10-3	-	CAISEFSTGRGYEQYF	TGTGCCATCAGTGAATTCTCGACAGGTCGGGGCTACGAGCAGTACTTC
-	TRBJ2-7	TRBV9	-	CASSVAEGTANEQYF	TGTGCCAGCAGCGTAGCGGAGGGCACGGCCAACGAGCAGTACTTC
-	TRBJ1-1	TRBV6-5	few	CASSGVTEAFF	TGTGCCAGCAGTGGCGTGACTGAAGCTTTCTTT
-	TRBJ2-7	TRBV6-5	-	CASSYGGQGSQYF	TGTGCCAGCAGTTACGGGGGTCAGGGTTCGCAGTACTTC
-	TRBJ1-1	TRBV19	once	CASSGLRSDTEAFF	TGTGCCAGTAGTGGCTTGAGAAGTGACACTGAAGCTTTCTTT
TRBD2	TRBJ2-1	TRBV7-9	-	CASSPRTSGVYNEQFF	TGTGCCAGCAGCCCTAGGACTAGCGGGGTTTACAATGAGCAGTTCTTC
TRBD1	TRBJ1-2	TRBV10-3	-	CAISEQTGGYGYTF	TGTGCCATCAGTGAGCAAACAGGGGGCTATGGCTACACCTTC
-	TRBJ1-6	TRBV2	-	CATVDRASSWSPLHF	TGTGCCACCGTGGACCGGGCCTCCTCTTGGTCACCCCTCCACTTT
TRBD2	TRBJ2-1	TRBV2	-	CAGQAGGYNEQFF	TGTGCCGGCCAAGCGGGGGGCTACAATGAGCAGTTCTTC
-	TRBJ2-7	TRBV10-3	-	CAISEEATQYF	TGTGCCATCAGTGAGGAGGCAACTCAGTACTTC
TRBD2	TRBJ2-7	TRBV4-1	-	CASSQDLASGGLNEQYF	TGCGCCAGCAGCCAAGATCTGGCAAGCGGGGGGTTGAACGAGCAGTACTTC
-	TRBJ2-1	TRBV6-4	few	CASSEGTINEQFF	TGTGCCAGCAGTGAGGGCACAATAAATGAGCAGTTCTTC
TRBD1	TRBJ2-7	TRBV19	few	CASSKGQGAYEQYF	TGTGCCAGTAGTAAGGGACAGGGAGCCTACGAGCAGTACTTC
-	TRBJ1-4	TRBV15	-	CATSRENRPEKLFF	TGTGCCACCAGCAGAGAGAACAGACCGGAAAAACTGTTTTTT
TRBD1	TRBJ1-3	TRBV2	-	CASSGDRGGNTIYF	TGTGCCAGCAGTGGGGACAGGGGTGGAAACACCATATATTTT
TRBD1	TRBJ1-1	TRBV6-1	-	CASSGGQGKNTEAFF	TGTGCCAGCAGTGGTGGACAGGGTAAGAACACTGAAGCTTTCTTT
-	TRBJ2-1	TRBV9	-	CASSVATGNHEQFF	TGTGCCAGCAGCGTAGCTACAGGCAACCATGAGCAGTTCTTC